This entry lists 26 T cell receptor beta chains sequenced from one sample in a study of spatial heterogeneity in lung cancer (dated by TCRdb to between 2018 and 2021). Summary of the overall study and its limitations: The tumor nonsynonymous mutation count correlated with the number of expanded intratumoral alpha and beta TCRs.

Library preparation used 5' RACE. Sequencing was carried out with a NextSeq 500. The public reads were reanalyzed by TCRdb: fastp trimming at Q25, MiXCR alignment, in-frame beta chains only. Each CDR3 protein gets just one entry, which takes the most common genes and DNA from the rows behind it. Here the sample has around 18,000 distinct CDR3 sequences; roughly 5.8% occur a single time. The ten most abundant clones make up under 13% of the sample. Antigen specificity for these receptors is unknown. The intended sense of this specimen's time point label: sample taken at primary tumor resection. The specimen comprised lung tumor tissue, sampled at surgery. The source of these receptors is a female donor with early-stage non-small cell lung cancer.

This clonotype was seen repeatedly, ten times or more. The rearrangement uses TRBV11-2 and TRBJ1-3; D gene ambiguous. Germline V gene lookup returns CDR1 SGHAT and CDR2 FQNNGV. Trimming cost V 5 bases and J 1 base, with 9 bases left between them. There are 14 residues in the CDR3. Here the CDR3 reads CASSRSQSGNTIYF. CDR3 nucleotide sequence: TGTGCCAGCAGCCGATCCCAGTCTGGAAACACCATATATTTT.

This clonotype is deemed medium-sized. This rearrangement joins TRBV4-1 to TRBJ2-1; 7 positions agree with TRBD1. With V trimmed by 4 bases and J by 6 bases, 6 bases remained unmatched. Per the germline V gene, CDR1 is MGHRA and CDR2 is YSYEKL. The CDR3 totals 14 residues. CDR3 DNA sequence: TGCGCCAGCAGCCTGACAGGGATGGGCAATGAGCAGTTCTTC. Amino acid sequence: CASSLTGMGNEQFF.

This clonotype was counted at least ten times. The chain combines TRBV2 with TRBJ1-5, with TRBD1 as a possible D gene (6 bases). V was cut by 7 bases and J by 1 base, with 11 bases left in between. This CDR3 has 14 residues. CDR1 and CDR2 from the germline V gene are SNHLY and FYNNEI. Here the CDR3 reads CASNTDRSNQPQHF. Written as DNA, the CDR3 is TGTGCCAGCAACACGGACAGAAGCAATCAGCCCCAGCATTTT.

This clonotype showed up just a few times. The V and J genes are TRBV11-3 and TRBJ2-1; D gene uncertain. Trimming pared 4 bases from V and 6 bases from J, leaving 10 bases between. This CDR3 spans 13 amino acids. In germline, CDR1 is SGHNT, CDR2 YENEEA. CDR3 sequence: CASSSIGLNEQFF. The CDR3 DNA reads as TGTGCCAGCAGCTCAATTGGGCTCAATGAGCAGTTCTTC.

This clonotype appeared many times. The chain combines TRBV4-1 with TRBJ1-5, with D hard to call. Deletions cut 3 bases from V and 5 bases from J, with 8 bases between. This CDR3 contains 13 residues. Germline V gives CDR1 MGHRA, CDR2 YSYEKL. CDR3 protein: CASSQYIDQPQHF. The CDR3, as DNA: TGCGCCAGCAGCCAGTACATCGATCAGCCCCAGCATTTT.

There are many counts of this clonotype. The rearrangement links TRBV7-9 to TRBJ1-4; 7 bases are shared with TRBD1. CDR1 SEHNR and CDR2 FQNEAQ come from the germline V gene (reference sequence). Germline trimming cut 8 bases from V and 0 bases from J; bases unmatched to any gene: 3. The CDR3 totals 14 residues. Here the CDR3 DNA reads TGTGCCAGCGAACAGGGGACAACTAATGAAAAACTGTTTTTT. Translation: CASEQGTTNEKLFF.

The table lists this clonotype with many counts. The chain is built from TRBV9 and TRBJ2-7; D is ambiguous. The V gene's germline CDR1 is SGDLS and CDR2 YYNGEE. There are 13 residues in the CDR3. V shed 4 bases and J shed 0 bases, with 8 bases lying between them. The DNA for the CDR3 is TGTGCCAGCAGCCCCGAGCGCTCCTACGAGCAGTACTTC. Translation: CASSPERSYEQYF.

The sample holds many counts of this clonotype. V and J are TRBV5-8 and TRBJ1-4; D uncertain. Germline V gene sequence: CDR1 SGHTS, CDR2 YDEGEE. V lost 0 bases, J lost 0 bases, and 9 bases lay in between. CDR3 length: 16 residues. The CDR3 spells CASSLAGSSTNEKLFF. The CDR3 nucleotides are TGTGCCAGCAGCTTGGCGGGCAGCTCAACTAATGAAAAACTGTTTTTT.

Many counts were recorded for this clonotype. This chain links TRBV18 with TRBJ2-7; the D gene is possibly TRBD1 (6 bases). CDR1 and CDR2 from the germline V gene are KGHSH and LQKENI. This CDR3 region has 12 residues. Trimming took off 3 bases at V and 7 bases at J, with 10 bases between the two ends. CDR3 DNA: TGTGCCAGCTCACCGCCCCAGGGGGAGCAGTACTTC. It codes for CASSPPQGEQYF.

This clonotype has at least ten counts. This sequence joins TRBV19 and TRBJ2-1; possibly TRBD1 for D (5 bases). Germline CDR1 is LNHDA and CDR2 is SQIVND (reference sequence). The CDR3 runs to 15 residues. The ends were cut back, 3 bases at V and 1 base at J, with 10 bases in the middle. CDR3 nucleotide sequence: TGTGCCAGTAGTATTTCGCAGGGTTCCTACAATGAGCAGTTCTTC. Encoded protein: CASSISQGSYNEQFF. The whole variable domain, remainder taken from reference TRBV19 and TRBJ2-1, is DGGITQSPKYLFRKEGQNVTLSCEQNLNHDAMYWYRQDPGQGLRLIYYSQIVNDFQKGDIAEGYSVSREKKESFPLTVTSAQKNPTAFYLCASSISQGSYNEQFFGPGTRLTVL.

Many counts were recorded for this clonotype. V is TRBV10-3 and J is TRBJ2-5; 8 nucleotides match TRBD1. CDR1 is ENHRY and CDR2 is SYGVKD in the germline V gene. The CDR3 totals 14 residues. Germline trimming cut 2 bases from V and 5 bases from J; bases unmatched to any gene: 4. CDR3 sequence (DNA): TGTGCCATCAGTGAGCAAAGGACAGGGGAGACCCAGTACTTC. Its translation is CAISEQRTGETQYF.

At least ten counts were recorded for this clonotype. The V call is TRBV11-2, the J call TRBJ2-3; 10 nucleotides align to TRBD2. This CDR3 is 15 amino acids long. CDR1 and CDR2 (germline): SGHAT, FQNNGV. The junction had 9 bases not matched to a gene; V was cut back by 5 bases and J by 7 bases. CDR3 in amino acids: CASSGRASGRNTQYF. The CDR3 DNA is TGTGCCAGCAGCGGCCGGGCTAGCGGGAGAAATACGCAGTATTTT.

This clonotype was observed many times. The chain uses TRBV11-2 and TRBJ1-1, with no clear D. Trimming cost V 0 bases and J 6 bases, with 14 bases left between them. The CDR3 runs to 15 residues. Per the germline V gene, CDR1 is SGHAT and CDR2 is FQNNGV. The CDR3 nucleotides read TGTGCCAGCAGCTTAGATCCGGGCCCCGTGGCTGAAGCTTTCTTT. This encodes CASSLDPGPVAEAFF. Full variable domain (outside the CDR3, taken from reference TRBV11-2 and TRBJ1-1): EAGVAQSPRYKIIEKRQSVAFWCNPISGHATLYWYQQILGQGPKLLIQFQNNGVVDDSQLPKDRFSAERLKGVDSTLKIQPAKLEDSAVYLCASSLDPGPVAEAFFGQGTRLTVV.

This clonotype showed up many times. The chain recombines TRBV6-6 with TRBJ2-7; 8 nucleotides agree with TRBD2. The length of the CDR3 is 17 residues. The J segment lost 2 bases and the V segment lost 5 bases, leaving 14 bases of the junction unmatched. Germline CDR1 and CDR2: MNHNY and SVGAGI (reference sequence). CDR3 residues: CASSTSQFSGIPYEQYF. For the CDR3, the DNA is TGTGCCAGCAGTACCTCTCAATTTAGCGGGATCCCCTACGAGCAGTACTTC.

This clonotype was counted ten times or more. V and J are TRBV29-1 and TRBJ2-5; TRBD2 is a possible D gene (5 bases). The CDR3 is made up of 14 amino acids. Germline V gene data show CDR1 as SQVTM and CDR2 as ANQGSEA. The ends were cut back, 6 bases at V and 3 bases at J, with 17 bases in the middle. The CDR3 loop reads CSVRSASGEETQYF. CDR3 DNA: TGCAGCGTGCGGTCGGCGAGCGGAGAAGAGACCCAGTACTTC.

This clonotype was observed at least ten times. J is TRBJ1-4 and V is TRBV5-1, with 7 bases that match TRBD1. CDR3 length: 15 residues. The trim removed 4 bases at V and 6 bases at J, leaving 9 bases unmatched. CDR1 is SGHRS and CDR2 is YFSETQ in the germline V gene. The CDR3 reads CASSREGQPHEKLFF. CDR3 DNA sequence: TGCGCCAGCAGCAGAGAGGGACAGCCGCATGAAAAACTGTTTTTT.

This clonotype showed up many times. J is TRBJ2-5 and V is TRBV29-1; 8 positions match TRBD1. J was trimmed by 4 bases and V by 6 bases; bases with no gene match: 7. CDR1 SQVTM and CDR2 ANQGSEA come from the germline V gene. The CDR3 totals 13 residues. The CDR3 loop reads CSVISGGAETQYF. CDR3 nucleotides: TGCAGCGTAATCTCAGGGGGCGCAGAGACCCAGTACTTC.

This clonotype was picked up many times. This sequence joins TRBV5-6 and TRBJ1-2, with unresolved D. Germline-derived CDR1 and CDR2 are SGHDT and YYEEEE. V was clipped by 1 base and J by 7 bases, with 8 bases between them. The CDR3 covers 12 residues. The CDR3 loop is CASSLPGTGYTF. The CDR3 DNA reads as TGTGCCAGCAGCTTGCCAGGAACTGGCTACACCTTC.

This clonotype was seen ten or more times. This chain uses TRBV19 with TRBJ1-5, with 8 bases lining up with TRBD1. The CDR3 loop spans 16 amino acids. The V gene's germline CDR1 is LNHDA and CDR2 SQIVND (reference sequence). V was clipped by 8 bases and J by 7 bases; unmatched bases: 16. For the CDR3, the DNA is TGTGCCAGTGCGACTCTGGGGGCAGGGGGCCAACAGCCCCAGCATTTT. As protein: CASATLGAGGQQPQHF.

In nucleotides, the CDR3 is TGCAGTGCTATTAATGGCCTGGGACAGAACTACAATGAGCAGTTCTTC. Translation: CSAINGLGQNYNEQFF. V usage is TRBV20-1 and J usage is TRBJ2-1, with 7 bases identical to TRBD1. V lost 4 bases to trimming and J lost 3 bases; unmatched junction nucleotides: 12. The CDR3 consists of 16 residues. Germline V lookup: CDR1 DFQATT, CDR2 SNEGSKA (reference sequence).

This clonotype has just a few counts. This chain joins TRBV5-5 and TRBJ2-2, with 8 bases aligning to TRBD2. The J segment lost 0 bases and the V segment lost 4 bases, leaving 11 bases of the junction unmatched. The CDR3 contains 18 residues. The germline gives CDR1 SGHKS, CDR2 YYEKEE (reference sequence). The CDR3 loop reads CASSPLAAGGANTGELFF. CDR3 coding DNA: TGTGCCAGCAGCCCCCTGGCTGCGGGAGGCGCGAACACCGGGGAGCTGTTTTTT.

The chain carries TRBV2 and TRBJ2-2; tentatively, D is TRBD2 (5 bases). V lost 6 bases to trimming and J lost 6 bases, with 14 bases between them. This CDR3 region has 14 residues. The germline CDR1 and CDR2 sequences are SNHLY and FYNNEI. CDR3 DNA: TGTGCCAGCAGCCGACTACGGGGTTCCGGGGAGCTGTTTTTT. It translates to CASSRLRGSGELFF.

This clonotype was detected many times. The chain has TRBV28 and TRBJ2-3, with a possible D match to TRBD2 (5 bases). The V end was cut by 2 bases, the J end by 8 bases, with 23 bases between. Germline CDR1 reads MDHEN; CDR2 reads SYDVKM. CDR3 length equals 17 residues. CDR3 residues: CASSLPGKGSGLGTQYF. Here the CDR3 DNA reads TGTGCCAGCAGTTTACCTGGGAAGGGAAGCGGATTGGGTACGCAGTATTTT.

The chain combines TRBV5-4 with TRBJ2-7; D not resolved. V was cut by 5 bases and J by 4 bases, with 10 bases left in between. Germline V gene sequence: CDR1 SGHNT, CDR2 YYREEE (reference sequence). The CDR3 is 12 amino acids. Here the CDR3 reads CASRVPMYEQYF. The CDR3 nucleotides read TGTGCCAGCAGAGTGCCGATGTACGAGCAGTACTTC.

There are a few counts of this clonotype. V is TRBV18 and J is TRBJ2-7; D is perhaps TRBD1 (7 bases). This CDR3 comprises 14 residues. V lost 6 bases and J lost 2, with 14 bases in between. The germline V gene has CDR1 KGHSH and CDR2 LQKENI. CDR3 amino acids: CASSRRDSTYEQYF. The CDR3, as DNA: TGTGCCAGCTCGCGGCGGGACAGTACCTACGAGCAGTACTTC.

Within the sample, this clonotype is medium-sized (0.01 to 0.1%). The rearrangement joins TRBV7-9 to TRBJ2-1; 9 nucleotides line up with TRBD2. The trim removed 3 bases at V and 9 bases at J, leaving 6 bases unmatched. Germline CDR1 SEHNR, CDR2 FQNEAQ (reference sequence). CDR3 size: 14 residues. The CDR3 DNA reads TGTGCCAGCAGCTTCTTAGCGGGAGTAGTTGAGCAGTTCTTC. Encoded protein: CASSFLAGVVEQFF.